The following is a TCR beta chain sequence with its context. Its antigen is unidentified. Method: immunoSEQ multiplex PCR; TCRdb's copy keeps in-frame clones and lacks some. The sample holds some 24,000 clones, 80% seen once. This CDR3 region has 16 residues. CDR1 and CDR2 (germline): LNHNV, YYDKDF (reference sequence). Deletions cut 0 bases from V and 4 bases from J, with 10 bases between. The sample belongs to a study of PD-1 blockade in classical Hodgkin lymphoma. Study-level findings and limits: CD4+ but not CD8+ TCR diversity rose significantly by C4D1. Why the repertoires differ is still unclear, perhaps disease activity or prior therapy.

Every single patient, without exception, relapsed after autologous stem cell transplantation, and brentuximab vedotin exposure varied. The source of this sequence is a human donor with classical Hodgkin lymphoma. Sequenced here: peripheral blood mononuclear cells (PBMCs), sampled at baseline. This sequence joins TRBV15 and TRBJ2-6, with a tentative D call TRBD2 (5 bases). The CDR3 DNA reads TGTGCCACCAGCAGAGATAGGGAGAAAGGGGCCAACGTCCTGACTTTC. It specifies CATSRDREKGANVLTF.